This entry describes one T cell receptor beta chain. No antigen is known for it. Base qualities are not recorded, but no much larger clone differs from it by a single base. This record belongs to a study of shared clonotypes between healthy human individuals (dated by TCRdb to about 2020). The study in broad terms: The cohort included a few men and a couple of women between 18 and 49 years of age. For each donor, CD4 naive and CD4 memory were each given three plates, CD8 naive was given two plates, and CD8 memory was given one plate. To estimate repertoire size and how much clonotype sharing occurs between individuals, the study deeply sequenced the blood TCR repertoires of five or six healthy adults. Libraries were prepared and TCR repertoires were sequenced by different laboratories using diverse techniques, in order to increase sequencing depth and limit assay-specific biases. Per donor, leukapheresis produced somewhere between about 0.8 and 9 billion PBMCs. The investigation overall reported the following: Only blood was sampled, and tissue TCR repertoires likely differ from those in blood. Sharing across four donors was observed for around 4.8% of naive CD4, 3.5% of naive CD8, 2% to 2.5% of memory CD4, and 0.4% of memory CD8 clonotypes. The genetic and exposure-history diversity represented was limited by the small number of donors. Based on pairwise subsampling, the degree of clonotype sharing among donors was expected to be affected by sequencing depth. Compared with non-shared clonotypes, clonotypes shared by all four sorted-subset donors had higher generation probabilities. Incomplete sequencing was indicated by rarefaction of sorted-subset datasets, despite the large sequencing depth. Estimated clonotype richness was generally larger for naive than for memory subsets.

CD8 naive samples were obtained by positive selection for CCR7 among CD45RO-negative cells, yielding a CD45RA+CCR7+ population from which TemRA cells were excluded. Healthy HIV-negative adults with no recently reported acute infections or vaccinations were included as donors. All donors were Caucasian adults living in Nashville, Tennessee, USA. After blood collection by leukapheresis, PBMCs were isolated using Ficoll-Histopaque density gradient centrifugation and then cryopreserved in the vapor phase of liquid nitrogen. Analytical flow cytometry was used to check the purity and quantity of each magnetically sorted T cell population. Genomic DNA was isolated from each sorted fraction and quantified by UV absorbance on a Nanodrop 2000c. CDR3 length: 14 amino acids, cysteine to phenylalanine. The entry retains the CDR3 DNA only, 42 bases that are in frame from base 1. CDR1 MNHNY and CDR2 SVGAGI are derived from the germline V gene (reference sequence). The V and J ends are trimmed by 0 bases and 4 bases, leaving 7 bases between them.

Using the deep immunoSEQ assay, multiplex PCR amplified TCR CDR3 regions from genomic DNA. For each cell subset, the extracted genomic DNA was distributed evenly across all wells of several immunoSEQ 96-well plates, and each plate served as one replicate. For sorted subsets, about 200 ng genomic DNA, equal to some 30,000 T cell genomes, was loaded into each replicate PCR. Purified libraries were quantified with a Qubit 3.0 fluorometer, sized on a Bioanalyzer 2100, and re-quantified with the KAPA Library Quantification kit. Every immunoSEQ 96-well plate was sequenced on a separate single-read 150-cycle Illumina NextSeq 550 flow cell. The authors' pipeline ran thus. Because the immunoSEQ output included only junctional sequences and no quality scores, the filtering could not be the same as the filtering used for full-length reads. Sequences were annotated with PyIR, a Python wrapper for IgBLAST v1.9, using IMGT germline references to assign V/J genes and CDR3. Any read was removed if the V/J assignment was weak (E-value above 1e-6), the CDR3 was missing, or the read contained stop codons, out-of-frame junctions, or ambiguous translated residues. V3J clonotypes were defined as sequences sharing the same inferred V gene, J gene, and CDR3 amino acid sequence. The percentage overlap between two repertoires was calculated by dividing the number of shared unique clonotypes by the size of the smaller repertoire. RTK rarefaction, the Chao1 estimator, and Recon v2.1 estimates of unobserved clonotypes were used to assess repertoire richness. Generation probabilities for all TCRbeta clonotypes obtained by the gDNA method from a few donors were computed using OLGA. TCRdb mirrors the immuneACCESS table, restricted to in-frame sequences. Some clones are absent from its copies; in checked studies, under half trace to an unresolved V gene, and the reason for the others is unknown. V and J calls and clone size are those listed in that table; D and trimming were worked out from the DNA. This sample lists about 820,000 clones; 85% to 95% were detected once. The ten largest clones add up to nearly 25% of the sample.

The sequence joins TRBV6-6 to TRBJ1-3; the D gene remains uncertain. The sample was naive CD8+ T cells sorted from blood. What this sample's cell subset or site label stands for: CD45RA+CCR7+. This sequence originates from a man aged 25-45 years in good health. The CDR3 region reads CASSYSGEGNTIYF. The DNA is TGTGCCAGCAGTTACTCCGGGGAAGGAAACACCATATATTTT.